Below, 21 T cell receptor beta chains from the same sample are listed, as sequenced in a study of CD4 T cells in relation to SARS-CoV-2 and coronaviruses. Some clones are missing from TCRdb's copy, which holds only in-frame ones; the method was immunoSEQ multiplex PCR. The data show about 25,000 clones, with 78% seen just once and approximately 13% held by the top ten. Before the COVID-19 pandemic, during about 2011-2019, CD4+ T cells were taken from unexposed donors. Isolation of CD4+ T cells took place after roughly nine days in culture. These receptors' targets are unknown. The sequenced material came from CD4+ T cells from PBMCs, cultured in vitro. The receptor set was obtained from a human donor in good health.

The chain recombines TRBV11-2 with TRBJ2-7; 11 positions match TRBD2. Germline V CDR1 and CDR2: SGHAT, FQNNGV. The CDR3 has 14 amino acids. V shed 2 bases, J shed 7 bases, and the junction held 4 bases outside the gene matches. The DNA for the CDR3 is TGTGCCAGCAGCTTACTAGCGGGAGGAAGGGAGCAGTACTTC. Translating gives CASSLLAGGREQYF. The full variable domain, completed using reference TRBV11-2 and TRBJ2-7, is EAGVAQSPRYKIIEKRQSVAFWCNPISGHATLYWYQQILGQGPKLLIQFQNNGVVDDSQLPKDRFSAERLKGVDSTLKIQPAKLEDSAVYLCASSLLAGGREQYFGPGTRLTVT.

The chain combines TRBV7-2 with TRBJ1-3; no clear D gene. CDR1 is SGHTA and CDR2 is FQGNSA in the germline V gene. V gave up 2 bases and J gave up 4 bases, with 12 bases separating them. The CDR3 runs 15 residues. CDR3 residues: CASSLKALPGNTIYF. The CDR3 coding sequence is TGTGCCAGCAGCTTAAAGGCCCTCCCAGGAAACACCATATATTTT. The full variable domain, completed using reference TRBV7-2 and TRBJ1-3, is GAGVSQSPSNKVTEKGKDVELRCDPISGHTALYWYRQSLGQGLEFLIYFQGNSAPDKSGLPSDRFSAERTGGSVSTLTIQRTQQEDSAVYLCASSLKALPGNTIYFGEGSWLTVV.

The chain employs TRBV28 and TRBJ2-3; 7 bases are a match to TRBD2. V was pared by 1 base and J by 2 bases, with 12 bases of the junction left unmatched. Germline V gene lookup returns CDR1 MDHEN and CDR2 SYDVKM. This CDR3 has 18 residues. As DNA, the CDR3 is TGTGCCAGCAGTTTATCCTCTCTAGCGGCCACCTTCACAGATACGCAGTATTTT. Translation gives CASSLSSLAATFTDTQYF. Full variable domain (outside the CDR3, taken from reference TRBV28 and TRBJ2-3): DVKVTQSSRYLVKRTGEKVFLECVQDMDHENMFWYRQDPGLGLRLIYFSYDVKMKEKGDIPEGYSVSREKKERFSLILESASTNQTSMYLCASSLSSLAATFTDTQYFGPGTRLTVL.

The chain carries TRBV18 and TRBJ2-5; 7 bases fit TRBD1. Germline CDR1 KGHSH, CDR2 LQKENI. The CDR3 is 14 amino acids. V lost 4 bases, J lost 2 bases, and 4 bases stayed unmatched. The CDR3 nucleotides are TGTGCCAGCTCACGACCGGGACAGCAAGAGACCCAGTACTTC. The encoded protein is CASSRPGQQETQYF.

This clone was counted between two and nine times. The chain combines TRBV2 with TRBJ1-5; D is possibly TRBD1 (5 bases). This CDR3 is built from 14 residues. The germline CDR1 and CDR2 sequences are SNHLY and FYNNEI. CDR3: CASSGRQRDQPQHF. As DNA, the CDR3 is TGTGCATCATCTGGTCGACAGAGAGATCAGCCCCAGCATTTT.

The V and J genes are TRBV19 and TRBJ1-2; D gene uncertain. This CDR3 spans 15 amino acids. The V gene lost 3 bases and the J gene lost 8 bases, with 19 bases spanning the gap. Germline V lookup: CDR1 LNHDA, CDR2 SQIVND (reference sequence). As DNA, the CDR3 is TGTGCCAGTAGTATTAAAGGCGCGATCGTAGGGGGCTACACCTTC. Translation: CASSIKGAIVGGYTF.

The gene calls are TRBV28 and TRBJ1-6, with D maybe TRBD1 (5 bases). There are 15 residues in the CDR3. The germline CDR1 and CDR2 sequences are MDHEN and SYDVKM. V shed 6 bases and J shed 5 bases, with 14 bases lying between them. The DNA of the CDR3 is TGTGCCAGCAGCTCCCCGACAGTTAATAATTCACCCCTCCACTTT. Its translation is CASSSPTVNNSPLHF.

Written as DNA, the CDR3 is TGCAGTGCCCTCGGAGAGACCCAGTACTTC. This sequence encodes CSALGETQYF. The chain is built from TRBV20-1 and TRBJ2-5, with D unresolved. V was pared by 6 bases and J by 4 bases, with 6 bases between. The V gene's germline CDR1 is DFQATT and CDR2 SNEGSKA (reference sequence). There are 10 residues in the CDR3.

CDR3: CASSPGTGVLHEQFF. The CDR3, as DNA: TGTGCCAGCTCACCCGGGACAGGGGTTCTGCATGAGCAGTTCTTC. J is TRBJ2-1 and V is TRBV18; 10 bases agree with TRBD1. Germline CDR1 is KGHSH and CDR2 is LQKENI. V was pared by 3 bases and J by 8 bases, with 7 bases of the junction left unmatched. CDR3 length: 15 residues.

The V gene is TRBV30, the J gene TRBJ1-5; TRBD1 is a possible D gene (6 bases). The CDR3 contains 14 residues. V gave up 2 bases and J gave up 5 bases, with 13 bases separating them. Germline CDR1 reads GTSNPN; CDR2 reads SVGIG (reference sequence). Written as DNA, the CDR3 is TGTGCCTGGAGTCCAGGGGACCGGGATCAGCCCCAGCATTTT. It yields the protein CAWSPGDRDQPQHF. The complete variable domain, with remaining parts taken from reference TRBV30 and TRBJ1-5, reads SQTIHQWPATLVQPVGSPLSLECTVEGTSNPNLYWYRQAAGRGLQLLFYSVGIGQISSEVPQNLSASRPQDRQFILSSKKLLLSDSGFYLCAWSPGDRDQPQHFGDGTRLSIL.

A single count supports this clone. The chain combines TRBV27 with TRBJ1-2; 7 bases fit TRBD1. Germline V CDR1 and CDR2: MNHEY, SMNVEV (reference sequence). There are 13 residues in the CDR3. With V trimmed by 5 bases and J by 6 bases, 6 bases remained unmatched. This CDR3 reads CASSHDREDGYTF. For the CDR3, the DNA is TGTGCCAGCAGTCACGACAGGGAGGATGGCTACACCTTC.

The gene calls are TRBV19 and TRBJ1-2; TRBD1 matches at 9 bases. CDR3 length: 14 amino acids. The V and J ends lost 4 bases and 4 bases, in that order; junction bases with no gene match: 4. Per germline, CDR1 LNHDA and CDR2 SQIVND (reference sequence). This CDR3 reads CASSRGQGTYGYTF. The CDR3 DNA follows: TGTGCCAGTAGTAGGGGACAGGGAACCTATGGCTACACCTTC.

The gene calls are TRBV29-1 and TRBJ2-5; D is perhaps TRBD2 (6 bases). Trimming cost V 3 bases and J 4 bases, with 9 bases left between them. The CDR3 loop spans 12 amino acids. Germline lookup yields CDR1 SQVTM and CDR2 ANQGSEA. CDR3 region: CSVDSGRETQYF. Here the CDR3 DNA reads TGCAGCGTTGACAGCGGGCGAGAGACCCAGTACTTC.

The chain recombines TRBV5-4 with TRBJ2-1; possibly TRBD1 for D (6 bases). Trimming removed 4 bases at V and 9 bases at J, with 20 bases between. The CDR3 sequence is 15 residues long. The germline V gene encodes CDR1 SGHNT and CDR2 YYREEE (reference sequence). DNA of the CDR3: TGTGCCAGCAGCCCTCGGCAGGGGAAGTTGGGTGAGCAGTTCTTC. This encodes CASSPRQGKLGEQFF.

V gene TRBV5-1 combines with J gene TRBJ2-1; 16 nucleotides line up with TRBD2. Germline values: CDR1 SGHRS, CDR2 YFSETQ. The CDR3 runs 15 residues. The ends lost 4 bases at V and 9 bases at J; junction bases unmatched: 4. CDR3 sequence reads: CASSGGTSGRGEQFF. The CDR3 DNA reads as TGCGCCAGCAGCGGGGGGACTAGCGGGAGGGGTGAGCAGTTCTTC.

The gene calls are TRBV5-8 and TRBJ1-2; 7 bases align to TRBD1. The V gene end was trimmed by 3 bases and the J gene end by 4 bases; junction bases not matched to a gene: 9. Germline loops: CDR1 SGHTS, CDR2 YDEGEE. The CDR3 is 15 amino acids. Written as DNA, the CDR3 is TGTGCCAGCAGCTATACTACAGGGGTCACCTATGGCTACACCTTC. Translated, it gives CASSYTTGVTYGYTF. The complete variable domain, with remaining parts taken from reference TRBV5-8 and TRBJ1-2, reads EAGVTQSPTHLIKTRGQQATLRCSPISGHTSVYWYQQALGLGLQFLLWYDEGEERNRGNFPPRFSGRQFPNYSSELNVNALELEDSALYLCASSYTTGVTYGYTFGSGTRLTVV.

The J gene is TRBJ1-1, the V gene TRBV12-5; D not certain. This CDR3 spans 9 amino acids. Deletions cut 5 bases from V and 7 bases from J, with 2 bases between. CDR1 is LGHNT, CDR2 FRNRAP, per germline. This CDR3 reads CASGHEAFF. The CDR3, as DNA: TGTGCTAGTGGTCATGAAGCTTTCTTT.

The chain's CDR3 is CASSTGTSGPYEQYF. DNA of the CDR3: TGCGCCAGCAGCACCGGGACTAGCGGTCCCTACGAGCAGTACTTC. The chain uses TRBV5-1 and TRBJ2-7; 11 bases map to TRBD2. V lost 4 bases to trimming and J lost 2 bases; unmatched junction nucleotides: 5. Per germline, CDR1 SGHRS and CDR2 YFSETQ. The CDR3 spans 15 residues.

The chain has TRBV6-5 and TRBJ2-3; D ambiguous. Germline V lookup: CDR1 MNHEY, CDR2 SVGAGI. The CDR3 is 15 amino acids. Trimming took 4 bases from V and 2 from J, leaving 13 bases between them. The CDR3 nucleotides are TGTGCCAGCAGTTTCGGCCGCGGAAACACAGATACGCAGTATTTT. Translation: CASSFGRGNTDTQYF.

This clone was seen only a few times. This sequence joins TRBV7-9 and TRBJ1-3, with a weak D call TRBD1 (6 bases). CDR1 is SEHNR and CDR2 is FQNEAQ in the germline V gene (reference sequence). The V end was cut by 5 bases, the J end by 8 bases, with 10 bases between. The CDR3 has 12 residues. For the CDR3, the DNA is TGTGCCAGCAGCGATCAGGGGTACACCATATATTTT. Translation: CASSDQGYTIYF.

The rearrangement links TRBV28 to TRBJ1-5; perhaps TRBD1 as D (6 bases). The germline V gene encodes CDR1 MDHEN and CDR2 SYDVKM. CDR3 size: 14 residues. Between the trimmed V and J ends, which lost 9 bases and 2 bases, there was a span of 14 bases. CDR3: CASSRGPRNQPQHF. Here the CDR3 DNA reads TGTGCCAGTAGCAGGGGACCCCGCAATCAGCCCCAGCATTTT.